This T cell receptor (beta chain) was documented in a study of graft-versus-host responses after intestinal transplantation. Looking at the study overall: Isolated intestinal, liver-intestinal, or multivisceral transplants had been given to the recipients. Anti-thymocyte globulin served as induction for all recipients, who then took tacrolimus and steroids for about three years.

Using immunoSEQ multiplex PCR, the repertoire was profiled, and TCRdb retains in-frame clones only, with some absent. The sample shows some 80,000 clones, about 91% of them seen only once. There are 14 residues in the CDR3. The germline CDR1 and CDR2 sequences are MRHNA and SNTAGT. With V trimmed by 2 bases and J by 2 bases, 1 base remained unmatched. Findings and limits, study-wide: GvH clones surfaced in recipient marrow, some emerging earlier in ileum or blood. After transplant, early declines in HvG clones were associated with peak levels of circulating GvH clones.

This clone was recorded only once. Its antigen is still unknown. The source is a human donor who was the organ donor for an intestinal transplant. The chain links TRBV6-4 to TRBJ2-3; 7 positions match TRBD2. The sequences come from unstimulated CD8+ T cells sorted from spleen or lymph node cells, collected before transplant. The DNA of the CDR3 is TGTGCCAGCAGTGACGGGAGGGCCACAGATACGCAGTATTTT. Protein product: CASSDGRATDTQYF.